The 13 T cell receptor beta chains reported below all come from one sample, sequenced in a study of OX40 agonist ivuxolimab in advanced cancers. The library was obtained by the immunoSEQ multiplex PCR assay. TCRdb re-hosts the immuneACCESS table, in-frame sequences only. Its copies lack some clones; in the studies checked, an unresolved V gene accounts for under half of them, and the cause for the rest is not known. The sample contains 30,000 to 40,000 clones, about 80% of them found a single time. The biggest ten clones account for around 13% of the sample. The sequenced sample was CD4+ or CD8+ T cells sorted from blood, obtained in a trial of the OX40 agonist ivuxolimab. These receptors were obtained from an adult with an advanced solid tumor such as melanoma, head and neck, liver or kidney cancer.

The chain joins TRBV9 to TRBJ2-7; 7 positions agree with TRBD1. The CDR3 is made up of 13 amino acids. Germline-derived CDR1 and CDR2 are SGDLS and YYNGEE. V was pared by 3 bases and J by 5 bases, with 5 bases of the junction left unmatched. The CDR3 here is CASSARGLNEQYF. The DNA for the CDR3 is TGTGCCAGCAGCGCGAGGGGGCTTAACGAGCAGTACTTC.

The chain has TRBV7-8 and TRBJ1-1; TRBD1 agrees at 10 bases. CDR1 and CDR2 (germline): SGHVS, FQNEAQ. Losses at the gene ends were 0 bases for V and 0 bases for J; bases not matched to a gene: 7. This CDR3 comprises 18 residues. CDR3 nucleotides: TGTGCCAGCAGCTTAGCGTGGGGACAGGGGCCCCTGAACACTGAAGCTTTCTTT. Translated, it gives CASSLAWGQGPLNTEAFF.

This clone was counted a single time. This chain links TRBV18 with TRBJ2-5; 9 bases match TRBD2. This CDR3 has 15 residues. Germline V gives CDR1 KGHSH, CDR2 LQKENI. Unmatched junction bases numbered 9, after V lost 5 bases and J lost 5 bases. The CDR3 sequence: CASSSVAGAGETQYF. Written as DNA, the CDR3 is TGTGCCAGCTCATCTGTAGCGGGAGCGGGCGAGACCCAGTACTTC.

In DNA, the CDR3 is TGTGCCAGTTCCTTCCCCTTCCGGCCCCAGCATTTT. Translation: CASSFPFRPQHF. The rearrangement links TRBV19 to TRBJ1-5; D is undetermined. V shed 8 bases and J shed 9 bases, with 14 bases lying between them. Germline V CDR1 and CDR2: LNHDA, SQIVND (reference sequence). The CDR3 contains 12 residues.

The chain joins TRBV2 to TRBJ2-3, with 13 bases fitting TRBD2. Per the germline V gene, CDR1 is SNHLY and CDR2 is FYNNEI. This CDR3 is built from 16 residues. V dropped 4 bases and J dropped 2; count of bases not matched to a gene: 3. The CDR3 DNA is TGTGCCAGCAGTGCGGGGACTAGCGGGATCACAGATACGCAGTATTTT. This sequence encodes CASSAGTSGITDTQYF.

The chain joins TRBV28 to TRBJ2-7; 9 bases line up with TRBD1. Germline V lookup: CDR1 MDHEN, CDR2 SYDVKM. Unmatched junction bases numbered 6, after V lost 1 base and J lost 5 bases. The CDR3 has 15 residues. In nucleotides, the CDR3 is TGTGCCAGCAGTTTATTTACAGGGGGCATAAACGAGCAGTACTTC. This translates into CASSLFTGGINEQYF. The full variable domain, with the rest looked up from reference TRBV28 and TRBJ2-7, is DVKVTQSSRYLVKRTGEKVFLECVQDMDHENMFWYRQDPGLGLRLIYFSYDVKMKEKGDIPEGYSVSREKKERFSLILESASTNQTSMYLCASSLFTGGINEQYFGPGTRLTVT.

The genes are TRBV5-6 and TRBJ1-1, with D perhaps matching TRBD1 (5 bases). The CDR3 is made up of 14 amino acids. The V and J ends lost 0 bases and 4 bases respectively, with 10 bases between them. Per the germline V gene, CDR1 is SGHDT and CDR2 is YYEEEE. As DNA, the CDR3 is TGTGCCAGCAGCTTGGTTATGGGGGGCACTGAAGCTTTCTTT. This encodes CASSLVMGGTEAFF.

The chain links TRBV27 to TRBJ1-5; D is unclear. The V gene's germline CDR1 is MNHEY and CDR2 SMNVEV (reference sequence). Trimming pared 4 bases from V and 7 bases from J, leaving 14 bases between. The CDR3 contains 14 residues. CDR3 region: CASSSRRARQPQHF. CDR3 DNA sequence: TGTGCCAGCAGTTCCAGAAGGGCCCGCCAGCCCCAGCATTTT.

This clone came up a few times. The V gene is TRBV28, the J gene TRBJ1-2; 10 bases line up with TRBD1. CDR1 is MDHEN, CDR2 SYDVKM, per germline. The V segment lost 6 bases and the J segment 6 bases; nucleotides outside the gene matches: 7. The CDR3 covers 14 residues. CDR3 region: CASRLLDRGHGYTF. CDR3 DNA sequence: TGTGCCAGCAGACTCCTCGACAGGGGGCATGGCTACACCTTC.

This clone was counted once. The V and J genes are TRBV30 and TRBJ2-1; 9 nucleotides match TRBD2. The J segment lost 13 bases and the V segment lost 0 bases, leaving 4 bases of the junction unmatched. This CDR3 has 12 amino acids. Germline V lookup: CDR1 GTSNPN, CDR2 SVGIG (reference sequence). CDR3 loop: CAWSVGTSNQFF. The CDR3, as DNA: TGTGCCTGGAGTGTGGGGACTAGCAATCAGTTCTTC.

Note on this clone: This likely comes from a read error, as the CDR3 has no conserved phenylalanine or tryptophan at its end. V and J are TRBV30 and TRBJ1-3; no firm D call. The CDR3 extends over 13 amino acids. With 0 bases removed from V and 7 bases from J, the gap between germline ends came to 10 bases. The germline CDR1 and CDR2 sequences are GTSNPN and SVGIG (reference sequence). The CDR3 DNA reads TGTGCCTGGAGTGTACTCGGAGGGAACACCATATATCTT. Encoded protein: CAWSVLGGNTIYL.

J is TRBJ1-1 and V is TRBV18; the match to TRBD1 covers 10 bases. This CDR3 spans 14 amino acids. Germline lookup yields CDR1 KGHSH and CDR2 LQKENI. V shed 3 bases, J shed 5 bases, and the junction held 3 bases outside the gene matches. The CDR3 loop is CASSPGQGVTEAFF. The CDR3 nucleotides read TGTGCCAGCTCACCCGGACAGGGGGTGACTGAAGCTTTCTTT.

The CDR3 is CASSGGPNGYEQYF. The CDR3, as DNA: TGTGCCAGCAGCGGGGGCCCTAATGGCTACGAGCAGTACTTC. This sequence joins TRBV5-6 and TRBJ2-7, with D tentatively TRBD1 (6 bases). This CDR3 is built from 14 residues. V was clipped by 4 bases and J by 3 bases, with 14 bases between them. In germline, CDR1 is SGHDT, CDR2 YYEEEE.